This T cell receptor beta chain was retrieved from a study of shared clonotypes between healthy human individuals (dated by TCRdb to the early 2020s). Background on the whole study: A couple of women and a few men aged 18 to 49 years were included in the cohort. For each donor, CD4 naive and CD4 memory were each given three plates, CD8 naive was given two plates, and CD8 memory was given one plate. The study deeply sequenced blood TCR repertoires of about 5 healthy adults to estimate repertoire size and the extent of clonotype sharing between individuals. To increase sequencing depth and limit assay-specific biases, TCR repertoire library preparation and sequencing were carried out by different laboratories using diverse techniques. Each donor's leukapheresis produced roughly between roughly 0.85 and 9 billion PBMCs.

Details on this clone: Its antigen is currently not known. Qualities for individual bases were not recorded, and no much larger clone is one base off. The same CDR3 arises from other DNA sequences in this sample as well.

Measured from the cysteine to the phenylalanine, the CDR3 is 13 residues long. Solely the CDR3 DNA is kept, with 39 bases framed from the first base. Trimming at the junction amounts to 2 bases on V and 3 bases on J, and the germline ends lie 7 bases apart. From the germline V gene (reference sequence), CDR1 is SEHNR and CDR2 is FQNEAQ. The donors were healthy, HIV-negative adults who had no recently reported acute infections or vaccinations. Only Caucasian adults living in Nashville, Tennessee, USA were represented among the donors. CD4+ T cells were enriched by magnetic negative selection, after which naive cells were positively selected on CD45RA and the negative fraction was taken as the memory subset. Blood was collected by leukapheresis, and PBMCs were isolated by Ficoll-Histopaque density gradient centrifugation and then cryopreserved in liquid nitrogen vapor phase. Purity and quantity of every magnetically sorted T cell population were checked by analytical flow cytometry. Genomic DNA was isolated from each sorted fraction and quantified by UV absorbance on a Nanodrop 2000c.

Using the deep immunoSEQ assay, multiplex PCR amplified TCR CDR3 regions from genomic DNA. For each cell subset, the extracted genomic DNA was distributed evenly across all wells of several immunoSEQ 96-well plates, and each plate served as one replicate. For sorted subsets, each replicate PCR was loaded with approximately 0.2 ug genomic DNA, equivalent to approximately 27,000 T cell genomes. Purified libraries were quantified with a Qubit 3.0 fluorometer, sized on a Bioanalyzer 2100, and re-quantified with the KAPA Library Quantification kit. Every immunoSEQ 96-well plate was sequenced on a dedicated single-read 150-cycle Illumina NextSeq 550 flow cell. As for the original processing: Because only junctional sequences without quality scores were contained in the immunoSEQ output, filtering matching that applied to full-length reads could not be performed. Sequences were annotated with PyIR, a Python wrapper for IgBLAST v1.9, using IMGT germline references to assign V/J genes and CDR3. Any read was removed if the V/J assignment was weak (E-value above 1e-6), the CDR3 was missing, or the read contained stop codons, out-of-frame junctions, or ambiguous translated residues. V3J clonotypes were defined as sequences sharing an identical inferred V gene, J gene, and CDR3 amino acid sequence. To compute the percentage overlap between repertoires, the number of shared unique clonotypes was divided by the size of the smaller repertoire. Three approaches were used to assess repertoire richness: RTK rarefaction, the Chao1 estimator, and Recon v2.1 estimates of unobserved clonotypes. Generation probabilities were computed with OLGA for all TCRbeta clonotypes obtained by the gDNA method from four donors. TCRdb holds this immuneACCESS table with in-frame rearrangements only. Some clones are missing; in checked studies, unresolved V genes explain under half, and the rest has no known cause. That table is the source of V, J and clone size, and D and trimming were worked out from the DNA. This sample is represented by hundreds of thousands of clones; 74% of them were singletons. The ten largest clones capture 1.7% of the sample.

Points the paper makes about the study in general: Sampling was limited to blood, and TCR repertoires in tissue likely differ from TCR repertoires in blood. Higher generation probabilities were observed for clonotypes shared by all four sorted-subset donors than for non-shared clonotypes. Even with the large sequencing depth, rarefaction of the sorted-subset datasets indicated that sequencing was incomplete. Naive subsets generally had larger estimated clonotype richness than memory subsets. Pairwise subsampling led to the expectation that sequencing depth would affect the degree of clonotype sharing among donors. The small number of donors limited the genetic and exposure-history diversity represented. Across several donors, around 5.4% of naive CD4, more than 3% of naive CD8, 2.3% of memory CD4, and over 0.35% of memory CD8 clonotypes were shared.

Sequencing was performed on memory CD4+ T cells sorted from blood. Read against the paper, the sample's cell subset or site label means: CD45RA-negative fraction. This receptor was identified in a woman in her thirties in good health. This sequence uses TRBV7-9 and TRBJ1-1; a confident D gene designation cannot be given. CDR3 sequence: CASSLMGDTEAFF. The DNA sequence is as follows: TGTGCCAGCAGCTTAATGGGTGACACTGAAGCTTTCTTT.